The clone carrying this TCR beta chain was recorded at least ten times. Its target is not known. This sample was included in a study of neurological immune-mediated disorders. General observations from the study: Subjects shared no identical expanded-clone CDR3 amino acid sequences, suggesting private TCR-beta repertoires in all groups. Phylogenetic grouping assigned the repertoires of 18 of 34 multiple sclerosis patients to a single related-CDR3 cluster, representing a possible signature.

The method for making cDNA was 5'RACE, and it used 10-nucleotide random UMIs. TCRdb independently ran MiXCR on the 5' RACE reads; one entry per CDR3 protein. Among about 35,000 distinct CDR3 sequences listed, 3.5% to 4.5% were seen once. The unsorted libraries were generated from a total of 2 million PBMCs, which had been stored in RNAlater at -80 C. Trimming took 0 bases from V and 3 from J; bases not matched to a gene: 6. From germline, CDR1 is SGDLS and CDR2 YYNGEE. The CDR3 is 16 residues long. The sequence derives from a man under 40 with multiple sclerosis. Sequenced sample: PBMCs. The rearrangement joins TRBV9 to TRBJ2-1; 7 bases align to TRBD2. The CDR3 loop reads CASSVGSGGYYNEQFF. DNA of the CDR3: TGTGCCAGCAGCGTAGGGTCGGGGGGATACTACAATGAGCAGTTCTTC.